Shown below are 4 T cell receptor beta chains from a single sample sequenced in a study of vaccination effects on CD4 cells after COVID-19. These TCRs are of unknown antigen specificity. Measured with immunoSEQ multiplex PCR; TCRdb has only the in-frame clones, and not every one. Of about 72,000 clones in the sample, 70% to 90% were seen once. Peptide-pool stimulation followed by sequencing identified expanded antigen-specific CD4+ clonotypes in the ViraFEST assay. CD4+ T cell isolation took place after 10 days of culture. Participants received two doses of either the BNT162b2 or mRNA-1273 vaccine. Sequenced here: CD4+ T cells from PBMCs cultured with HCoV-229E spike peptides, sampled after COVID-19 vaccination. These receptors originate from a human donor who received a COVID-19 vaccine.

The V and J genes are TRBV29-1 and TRBJ1-2; D ambiguous. V lost 0 bases and J lost 8, with 10 bases in between. The CDR3 loop spans 12 amino acids. Germline CDR1 and CDR2: SQVTM and ANQGSEA. CDR3 sequence: CSVEDQAGGYTF. CDR3 coding DNA: TGCAGCGTTGAAGATCAGGCGGGAGGCTACACCTTC.

In this sample, this clone turned up once. The rearrangement uses TRBV6-4 and TRBJ1-5; D remains ambiguous. Per germline, CDR1 MRHNA and CDR2 SNTAGT. This CDR3 spans 13 amino acids. The V and J ends lost 3 bases and 4 bases respectively, with 7 bases between them. The CDR3 DNA reads as TGTGCCAGCAGTGAGCAGACGAATCAGCCCCAGCATTTT. Encoded protein: CASSEQTNQPQHF.

The rearrangement links TRBV6-2 or TRBV6-3 to TRBJ2-7; TRBD1 matches 8 bases. The CDR3 sequence is 15 residues long. CDR1 and CDR2 from the germline V gene are MNHEY and SVGEGT. With 2 bases clipped from V and 4 bases from J, the junction kept 7 bases outside the gene matches. The CDR3 here is CASSYGTGFLYEQYV. The CDR3 bases are TGTGCCAGCAGTTACGGGACAGGATTCCTGTACGAGCAGTACGTC.

The J gene is TRBJ2-7, the V gene TRBV6-1; D is undetermined. The CDR3 totals 14 residues. CDR1 and CDR2 from the germline V gene are MNHNS and SASEGT. Trimming pared 1 base from V and 1 base from J, leaving 8 bases between. The CDR3 protein is CASSEGVGSYEQYV. Here the CDR3 DNA reads TGTGCCAGCAGTGAAGGTGTAGGGTCCTACGAGCAGTACGTC.